Listed below are T cell receptor beta chains from one sample, sequenced in a study of blood T cell repertoires in COVID-19. TCRdb's table, derived via immunoSEQ multiplex PCR, lists solely in-frame clones and lacks some. The data hold 80,000 to 95,000 clones, with about four fifths observed a single time. Input material: peripheral blood. The receptors stem from a man older than 75 with COVID-19, enrolled during active disease. CDR3s include the opening cysteine and the closing phenylalanine or tryptophan. A D gene is named only where the DNA matches it firmly. The listing skips clone size in some rows; elsewhere it reads once, few, many or a size class.

v_call,j_call,d_call,clone_size,cdr3_aa,cdr3_nt
TRBV7-3,TRBJ1-5,NA,NA,CASSLNRYQPQHF,TGTGCCAGCAGCTTAAACCGGTATCAGCCCCAGCATTTT
TRBV6-5,TRBJ2-3,TRBD2,once,CASTGTSGASDTQYF,TGTGCCAGCACTGGGACTAGCGGGGCGTCAGATACGCAGTATTTT
TRBV6-1,TRBJ1-4,NA,NA,CASSEGPGNEKLFF,TGTGCCAGCAGTGAGGGGCCCGGGAATGAAAAACTGTTTTTT
TRBV5-1,TRBJ2-2,NA,NA,CASSLFSLLTNTGELFF,TGCGCCAGCAGCTTGTTTTCGCTACTCACGAACACCGGGGAGCTGTTTTTT
TRBV4-1,TRBJ2-5,TRBD1,NA,CASSQGIHGQGVDETQYF,TGCGCCAGCAGCCAAGGGATCCACGGACAGGGGGTGGACGAGACCCAGTACTTC
TRBV4-2,TRBJ1-1,NA,few,CASSPSGGEAFF,TGTGCCAGCAGCCCATCAGGAGGTGAAGCTTTCTTT
TRBV20-1,TRBJ2-7,NA,NA,CSARDRREQYF,TGCAGTGCTAGAGATCGGAGGGAGCAGTACTTC
TRBV4-3,TRBJ2-7,NA,medium-sized,CASSQVGRSDYEQYF,TGCGCCAGCAGCCAAGTGGGCCGATCGGACTACGAGCAGTACTTC
TRBV5-1,TRBJ2-2,NA,NA,CASSYRVVGELFF,TGCGCCAGCAGCTACAGGGTTGTCGGGGAGCTGTTTTTT
TRBV6-5,TRBJ2-2,NA,NA,CASRLEPGGTGELFF,TGTGCCAGCCGACTAGAGCCAGGGGGCACCGGGGAGCTGTTTTTT
TRBV29-1,TRBJ1-2,NA,NA,CSVKGGFYGYTF,TGCAGCGTCAAGGGAGGGTTCTATGGCTACACCTTC
TRBV5-1,TRBJ2-1,TRBD2,NA,CASSPGLGGNEQFF,TGCGCCAGCAGCCCCGGACTGGGGGGGAATGAGCAGTTCTTC
TRBV28,TRBJ2-7,TRBD1,NA,CASSGTGGTYEQYF,TGTGCCAGCAGCGGGACAGGGGGGACCTACGAGCAGTACTTC
TRBV3-1/TRBV3-2,TRBJ2-2,TRBD1,NA,CASSHRMRPGQLTGELFF,TGTGCCAGCAGCCACCGAATGCGACCGGGACAGCTCACCGGGGAGCTGTTTTTT